This T cell receptor (beta chain) appears in the sequencing data of a study of T cells in Graves' hyperthyroidism and ophthalmopathy. Germline V gene lookup returns CDR1 SGHDT and CDR2 YYEEEE. Trimming took 1 base from V and 0 from J, leaving 8 bases between them. The CDR3 runs to 15 residues. Amplified TCR beta CDR3 regions derived from RNA transcripts. The TCR CDR3 was amplified in a first-round RT-PCR using the HTBI primer set. TCRdb reanalysed the multiplex PCR reads using MiXCR and keeps one entry per CDR3 protein. The repertoire holds hundreds of thousands of distinct CDR3 sequences, with under 15% as singletons.

Sequencing used blood. The receptor was isolated from a woman between 18 and 29 years old with Graves' hyperthyroidism. This chain joins TRBV5-6 and TRBJ1-5, with a possible D match to TRBD1 (6 bases). The CDR3 DNA reads TGTGCCAGCAGCTTGCGGGACATTAGCAATCAGCCCCAGCATTTT. Its translation: CASSLRDISNQPQHF.